This T cell receptor (beta chain) was identified during a study of blood T cell repertoires in COVID-19. Turning to the study itself: Some COVID-19 samples were acute and others convalescent; all came from the United States, Italy and Spain.

This CDR3 is built from 12 residues. CDR1 is MNHEY and CDR2 is SVGAGI in the germline V gene. V shed 9 bases and J shed 4 bases, with 13 bases lying between them. Here immunoSEQ multiplex PCR was the method, and the copy in TCRdb shows in-frame clones only, minus some. The sample records fewer than 75,000 clones, around nine tenths being singletons. The sequence derives from a man between 65 and 79 years old with acute or convalescent COVID-19. The genes are TRBV6-5 and TRBJ2-7, with D hard to call. Specimen: peripheral blood. CDR3 sequence (DNA): TGTGCCAGTACCCCAGGCCGATACGAGCAGTACTTC. This encodes CASTPGRYEQYF.